One and the same sample provided the 18 T cell receptor delta chains below, sequenced in a study of gamma-delta T cells after stem cell transplantation. TCRdb reprocessed the RT-PCR reads through CATT. The sample lists about 1,400 delta-chain clones, roughly half occurring once. The sequencing input was gamma-delta T cells. The source of these receptors is a human donor. It is not recorded whose cells these are; they may come from a transplant donor.

The genes are TRDV2 and TRDJ1, with 13 positions matching TRDD3. Germline V gives CDR1 GEAIGNYY, CDR2 EKD. V lost 0 bases and J lost 1; bases outside the gene matches: 10. CDR3 length: 19 amino acids. CDR3 DNA: TGTGCCTGTGACACCGTGGAGTACTGGGGGATACGGGGCACCGATAAACTCATCTTT. It translates to CACDTVEYWGIRGTDKLIF.

This sequence joins TRDV2 and TRDJ1; TRDD1 matches at 7 bases. The germline gives CDR1 GEAIGNYY, CDR2 EKD. The ends lost 3 bases at V and 3 bases at J; junction bases unmatched: 15. The CDR3 has 17 residues. CDR3 residues: CACDEIGAPAIADKLIF. The CDR3 DNA follows: TGTGCCTGTGACGAAATAGGCGCCCCGGCCATAGCCGATAAACTCATCTTT.

On this clone: Since a much larger clone is just one base distant, this may be a read error. Additional DNA sequences in this sample encode the identical CDR3. The gene calls are TRDV2 and TRDJ3, with 9 bases matching TRDD3. The CDR3 loop spans 17 amino acids. Germline loops: CDR1 GEAIGNYY, CDR2 EKD. V dropped 7 bases and J dropped 0; count of bases not matched to a gene: 6. CDR3 in DNA: TGTGCCTGCCTACTGGGGGAAAGCTCCTGGGACACCCGACAGATGTTTTTC. Protein: CACLLGESSWDTRQMFF.

Remarks on this clone: A read error is the likely source, as a far larger clone sits one nucleotide away. The same CDR3 is also encoded by other DNA sequences in this sample. The chain uses TRAV29/DV5 and TRDJ1, with 9 nucleotides matching TRDD3. The CDR3 totals 23 residues. With V trimmed by 0 bases and J by 0 bases, 27 bases remained unmatched. The V gene's germline CDR1 is NSMFDY and CDR2 ISSIKDK. The DNA for the CDR3 is TGTGCAGCAAGCGTAGCTTCCTATCCCCTGGGGGATGGCGGTTTCTTTAACACCGATAAACTCATCTTT. This sequence encodes CAASVASYPLGDGGFFNTDKLIF.

Regarding this clone: A far larger clone lies a single base away; this is likely a read error. The chain employs TRDV2 and TRDJ2; TRDD3 matches 12 bases. The J segment lost 4 bases and the V segment lost 0 bases, leaving 11 bases of the junction unmatched. Germline CDR1 is GEAIGNYY and CDR2 is EKD. CDR3 length equals 19 residues. For the CDR3, the DNA is TGTGCCTGTGACACCGTGAAAGACTGGGGGATACCTACGACAGCACAACTCTTCTTT. Amino acid sequence: CACDTVKDWGIPTTAQLFF.

This chain uses TRDV1 with TRDJ1; 11 nucleotides align to TRDD3. The germline V gene encodes CDR1 TSWWSYY and CDR2 QGS. There are 18 residues in the CDR3. The junction had 16 bases not matched to a gene; V was cut back by 2 bases and J by 8 bases. DNA of the CDR3: TGTGCTCTTGGGGAAACGGGGTACTGGGGGATAACCCAGAGCAAACTCATCTTT. Protein sequence: CALGETGYWGITQSKLIF.

Note on this clone: One junction end disagrees with the germline gene, perhaps due to a read error. The chain combines TRDV2 with TRDJ3; TRDD3 matches 12 bases. Looked up from germline, CDR1 is GEAIGNYY and CDR2 is EKD. The CDR3 spans 18 residues. CDR3 in amino acids: CACDTVLGDTWDTRRMFF. DNA for the CDR3: TGTGCCTGTGACACCGTACTGGGGGATACCTGGGACACCCGACGGATGTTTTTC.

This clone is deemed large (0.1 to 1%). The rearrangement joins TRDV2 to TRDJ1; 13 bases match TRDD3. CDR1 and CDR2 (germline): GEAIGNYY, EKD. Trimming removed 3 bases from V and 7 bases from J; junction bases left unmatched: 7. This CDR3 is 15 amino acids long. CDR3 amino acids: CACDELGDTRSKLIF. The CDR3 DNA follows: TGTGCCTGTGACGAACTGGGGGATACGCGTAGTAAACTCATCTTT.

The rearrangement uses TRDV2 and TRDJ1; tentative D call: TRDD3 (6 bases). The germline gives CDR1 GEAIGNYY, CDR2 EKD. The CDR3 extends over 17 amino acids. The V and J ends lost 1 base and 1 base respectively, with 18 bases between them. Written as DNA, the CDR3 is TGTGCCTGTGACACTATGGGGGCCAACAGCCTCACCGATAAACTCATCTTT. Residues: CACDTMGANSLTDKLIF.

As for this clone: A far larger clone lies a single base away; this is likely a read error. The chain uses TRDV1 and TRDJ1, with D possibly being TRDD2 or TRDD3 (7 bases each). Germline CDR1 and CDR2: TSWWSYY and QGS. The CDR3 covers 21 residues. In DNA, the CDR3 is TGTGCTCTTGAGGAAGCCTCCTTCCTGCTGACTTACTGGGGCCCTCCGGGTAAACTCATCTTT. As protein: CALEEASFLLTYWGPPGKLIF.

This clone occurred a few times. The chain joins TRDV2 to TRDJ1; a possible D gene is TRDD3 (6 bases). Germline V lookup: CDR1 GEAIGNYY, CDR2 EKD. The V end lost 1 base, the J end lost 0 bases, and 26 bases lay between the germline ends. The CDR3 is 20 residues long. CDR3 coding DNA: TGTGCCTGTGACACTGTCCTTTCCGGCATGGAGCTGGGGAACACCGATAAACTCATCTTT. This gives the protein CACDTVLSGMELGNTDKLIF.

There are a few counts of this clone. The rearrangement links TRDV2 to TRDJ1; no firm D call. Trimming removed 3 bases at V and 3 bases at J, with 10 bases between. Germline CDR1 is GEAIGNYY and CDR2 is EKD. The CDR3 loop spans 13 amino acids. The CDR3 reads CACDPIVSDKLIF. The CDR3 nucleotides are TGTGCCTGTGACCCCATCGTTTCCGATAAACTCATCTTT.

About this clone: A read error is possible here, since a much larger clone lies one base away. The rearrangement uses TRDV2 and TRDJ3; D is perhaps TRDD3 (6 bases). This CDR3 has 20 amino acids. CDR1 is GEAIGNYY and CDR2 is EKD in the germline V gene. Written as DNA, the CDR3 is TGTGCCTGTGACCGGACCCCTCTTTCTGGGGCACTGATGGACTCCCGACAGATGTTTTTC. This sequence encodes CACDRTPLSGALMDSRQMFF.

This clone was counted a few times. This may be a read error: a much more frequent sequence differs by one nucleotide. Here the CDR3 DNA reads TGTGCCTGTGACACCGTATCTGGAACCACCGATAACCTCATCTTT. Translating it yields CACDTVSGTTDNLIF. V is TRDV2 and J is TRDJ1; D remains unclear. Germline values: CDR1 GEAIGNYY, CDR2 EKD. This CDR3 is built from 15 residues.

The rearrangement links TRDV2 to TRDJ3; D uncertain. The CDR3 has 15 residues. Germline V gene data show CDR1 as GEAIGNYY and CDR2 as EKD. V gave up 4 bases and J gave up 0 bases, with 6 bases separating them. For the CDR3, the DNA is TGTGCCTGTGAAAGCCTCTCCTGGGACACCCGACAGATGTTTTTC. It translates to CACESLSWDTRQMFF.

The DNA for the CDR3 is TGTGCTCTTGGGGAACCCTATTTCCTACCCTGGGTGTTGGGGGATACGCTCAGACCCCTGATCTTT. It specifies CALGEPYFLPWVLGDTLRPLIF. The gene calls are TRDV1 and TRDJ4, with 11 nucleotides matching TRDD3. In germline, CDR1 is TSWWSYY, CDR2 QGS. Unmatched junction bases numbered 23, after V lost 1 base and J lost 1 base. The CDR3 is 22 residues long.

This clone occurred a few times. The chain has TRDV2 and TRDJ1; tentative D call: TRDD3 (6 bases). This CDR3 contains 17 residues. Trimming pared 5 bases from V and 0 bases from J, leaving 21 bases between. In germline, CDR1 is GEAIGNYY, CDR2 EKD. This chain's CDR3 is CACGPSPAGDHTDKLIF. DNA for the CDR3: TGTGCCTGTGGGCCCTCTCCAGCTGGGGACCACACCGATAAACTCATCTTT.

A remark on this clone: Only one base separates this from a far larger clonotype, so it likely reflects a read error. The chain is built from TRDV1 and TRDJ1; D call uncertain. The V end was cut by 3 bases, the J end by 4 bases, with 36 bases between. Looked up from germline, CDR1 is TSWWSYY and CDR2 is QGS. This CDR3 is built from 22 residues. As DNA, the CDR3 is TGTGCTCTTGGGGACTTACGGCTGGTTTGGTTTGACACTCCCGACTACAGCGATAAACTCATCTTT. Translating it yields CALGDLRLVWFDTPDYSDKLIF.